Listed below are T cell receptor beta chains from one sample, sequenced in a study of technical replicates of blood from a few donors. Data came from immunoSEQ multiplex PCR; TCRdb stores just in-frame clones and leaves some out. The sample has around 79,000 clones, around 94% seen once. Sequenced: T cells isolated from PBMCs. These TCRs come from a human donor in good health. CDR3s include the opening cysteine and the closing phenylalanine or tryptophan. The D gene is left open where the match is weak. Only some rows state a clone size, as once, few, many or a class for expanded clones.

j_call: TRBJ2-3; clone_size: NA; d_call: TRBD2; v_call: TRBV14; cdr3_nt: TGTGCCAGCAGCCAAGAAGCGGGAGTGGATACGCAGTATTTT; cdr3_aa: CASSQEAGVDTQYF
j_call: TRBJ1-2; clone_size: NA; d_call: TRBD1; v_call: TRBV19; cdr3_nt: TGTGCCAGTAGTATAACGGGACAGGGTCGTGACTACACCTTC; cdr3_aa: CASSITGQGRDYTF
j_call: TRBJ1-1; clone_size: NA; d_call: NA; v_call: TRBV5-6; cdr3_nt: TGTGCCAGCATCAGGTCAGGGATTTTGGACACTGAAGCTTTCTTT; cdr3_aa: CASIRSGILDTEAFF
j_call: TRBJ2-1; clone_size: once; d_call: TRBD2; v_call: TRBV4-2; cdr3_nt: TGTGCCAGCAGGGAAGAAAAGCGGGGGGATTATGAGCAGTTCTTC; cdr3_aa: CASREEKRGDYEQFF
j_call: TRBJ2-1; clone_size: NA; d_call: NA; v_call: TRBV19; cdr3_nt: TGTGCCAGTGCCCCGACCTGGAGCTCCTACAATGAGCAGTTCTTC; cdr3_aa: CASAPTWSSYNEQFF
j_call: TRBJ1-1; clone_size: NA; d_call: TRBD1; v_call: TRBV28; cdr3_nt: TGTGCCAGCAGTTTAGGGACAGGCCGGGTCCCTGAAGCTTTCTTT; cdr3_aa: CASSLGTGRVPEAFF
j_call: TRBJ2-1; clone_size: NA; d_call: TRBD1; v_call: TRBV28; cdr3_nt: TGTGCCAGCAGTTTACCTACCGGGACAGGGTTGGTGTGGGATCATGAGCAGTTCTTC; cdr3_aa: CASSLPTGTGLVWDHEQFF
j_call: TRBJ2-2; clone_size: once; d_call: NA; v_call: TRBV6-5; cdr3_nt: TGTGCCAGCTTAGGGGTGGGGGGGGAGCTGTTTTTT; cdr3_aa: CASLGVGGELFF
j_call: TRBJ2-3; clone_size: NA; d_call: NA; v_call: TRBV14; cdr3_nt: TGTGCCAGCAGCCGCGATCAGGGTAAGTTAGCAGATACGCAGTATTTT; cdr3_aa: CASSRDQGKLADTQYF
j_call: TRBJ2-2; clone_size: NA; d_call: TRBD1; v_call: TRBV15; cdr3_nt: TGTGCCATTCGACAGGGTACCGGGGAGCTGTTTTTT; cdr3_aa: CAIRQGTGELFF
j_call: TRBJ1-1; clone_size: NA; d_call: NA; v_call: TRBV2; cdr3_nt: TGTGCCAGCAGTGAGCAGGGAACCATGAACACTGAAGCTTTCTTT; cdr3_aa: CASSEQGTMNTEAFF
j_call: TRBJ2-1; clone_size: NA; d_call: TRBD2; v_call: TRBV5-1; cdr3_nt: TGCGCCAGCAGCCTCGGAGTAGCGGGGGGAGGCGATGAGCAGTTCTTC; cdr3_aa: CASSLGVAGGGDEQFF
j_call: TRBJ1-2; clone_size: NA; d_call: TRBD1; v_call: TRBV30; cdr3_nt: TGTGCCTGGAGTGGACAGGGGGGCTACACCTTC; cdr3_aa: CAWSGQGGYTF
j_call: TRBJ2-7; clone_size: NA; d_call: NA; v_call: TRBV5-1; cdr3_nt: TGCGCCAGCAGCGGGTTGGGGGGTTTACCCTACGAGCAGTACTTC; cdr3_aa: CASSGLGGLPYEQYF
j_call: TRBJ2-2; clone_size: NA; d_call: TRBD2; v_call: TRBV2; cdr3_nt: TGTGCCAGCAGTGTGTCTAGCGGGAGGGCCGTGCGGGAGCTGTTTTTT; cdr3_aa: CASSVSSGRAVRELFF
j_call: TRBJ2-1; clone_size: NA; d_call: TRBD2; v_call: TRBV9; cdr3_nt: TGTGCCAGCAGCGTGGACCCGGGACTACATTACAATGAGCAGTTCTTC; cdr3_aa: CASSVDPGLHYNEQFF
j_call: TRBJ1-1; clone_size: NA; d_call: TRBD1; v_call: TRBV11-3; cdr3_nt: TGTGCCAGCAGCTCCCGTGAGGGGACAGGGCCCACTGAAGCTTTCTTT; cdr3_aa: CASSSREGTGPTEAFF